The present T cell receptor beta chain was sequenced within a study of T cells in Graves' hyperthyroidism and ophthalmopathy. V lost 0 bases to trimming and J lost 0 bases, with 6 bases between them. The germline V gene encodes CDR1 LNHDA and CDR2 SQIVND (reference sequence). This CDR3 region has 15 residues. Amplified regions were TCR beta CDR3 sequences from RNA transcripts. Researchers ran a first-round RT-PCR on the TCR CDR3 using the HTBI primer set. A single record per CDR3 protein comes from TCRdb applying MiXCR to the multiplex PCR reads. The repertoire holds tens of thousands of distinct CDR3 sequences, with approximately 46% as singletons.

The receptor's source is a woman under 40 with Graves' hyperthyroidism. The genes are TRBV19 and TRBJ2-1, with D hard to call. Sequencing was carried out using blood. CDR3 protein: CASSIEASSYNEQFF. The CDR3, as DNA: TGTGCCAGTAGTATAGAAGCGAGCTCCTACAATGAGCAGTTCTTC.